The present T cell receptor (beta chain) was sequenced within a study of blood T cell repertoires in COVID-19 (dated by TCRdb to about 2020). Looking at the study overall: Collaborator samples came from the United States, Italy and Spain and covered acute and convalescent phases of COVID-19. The prospective study material was composed of cDNA or gDNA derived from T cells, B-cell-depleted T cells, or PBMCs. Deeply sampled blood TCRbeta repertoires from subjects exposed to, actively infected with, or recovered from COVID-19 were included in the dataset. The repertoires were released in a freely available public database meant as a resource for research on the immune response to SARS-CoV-2. The samples were drawn from the first 160 participants of the ongoing ImmuneRACE study and from over 950 subjects provided by 6 global collaborators. Sample metadata almost always included a de-identified subject ID, COVID-19 status, age in years and sex. Where available, HLA class I and class II types were taken from metadata supplied by the sample provider and were not determined by assay-based typing.

The immunoSEQ Assay, a bias-controlled multiplex PCR, was used to amplify TCRbeta CDR3 regions from genomic DNA. In the paper's pipeline: The number of nucleated cells in each sample was estimated by amplification of reference gene primers within the assay. To quantify the absolute abundance of each unique TCRbeta CDR3 rearrangement, sequence reads were collapsed and filtered. For each sample, productive Simpson clonality was calculated as the square root of Simpson's diversity index over productive rearrangements. In TCRdb, the immuneACCESS table is reduced to in-frame sequences with V and J assigned. These tables do not hold every clone; where another copy was compared, an unresolved V gene accounts for under half, and the others remain unexplained. V and J calls and clone size come straight from that table; D and trimming were deduced from the DNA. The sample profile shows 400,000 or so clones; roughly 87% of them were found once. The ten biggest clones cover under 0.7% of the sample.

Note on this clone: No antigen is known for it. The sample holds no much larger clone one base away, and base qualities are not on file.

The full study reports these points: Clinical and demographic metadata were provided uncurated, with the amount varying by source and participant.

Participants in the prospective study were enrolled through a virtual design, were aged about 18 to 100 years, and lived in some 24 United States geographic areas. Cohort assignment in the prospective study relied on participant-reported clinical history from a screening survey and a study questionnaire. Recovered participants in ImmuneRACE Cohort 3 were defined as having two consecutive negative NP/OP PCR tests, clearance from a healthcare professional, or resolution of symptoms. Mobile phlebotomists in the prospective study collected whole blood, serum and a nasopharyngeal or oropharyngeal swab from every participant. Prospective study participants could optionally give additional blood draws and questionnaires over an approximately 2-month period. Before DNA extraction, prospective study blood samples were shipped either frozen or at room temperature. V loses 0 bases of germline sequence and J loses 8 bases, and the interval between the two ends is 16 bases. The CDR3 runs 15 residues from the cysteine to the phenylalanine. Only the CDR3 region is kept as DNA, spanning 45 bases read in frame from base 1. CDR1 MNHNS and CDR2 SASEGT were looked up in the germline V gene.

The sample taken for sequencing was PBMCs or T cells enriched from blood (not recorded which). The chain is made from TRBV6-1 and TRBJ1-2, with the identity of the D gene unclear. This clonotype was sampled from a man younger than 35 who had recovered from COVID-19. The CDR3 loop reads CASSEATTFPGGYTF. The nucleotides are TGTGCCAGCAGTGAAGCGACGACTTTCCCTGGGGGCTACACCTTC.